The T cell receptor (beta chain) under discussion was sequenced for a study of T cells after yellow fever vaccination. Regarding the study as a whole: Weaker in magnitude, the secondary response showed a faster peak on day 5 versus 15. Abundant bulk-population clonotypes could contaminate the FACS-sorted repertoires. Reappearing after the booster were most of the clones from primary vaccination (about 96% CD4, roughly 86% CD8).

In this sample, this clonotype turned up a few times. TCR cDNA was made by 5'RACE template switching, adding a universal primer site and UMIs. From the 5' RACE reads, TCRdb called clonotypes with MiXCR, one entry per CDR3 protein. The sample lists roughly 94,000 distinct CDR3 sequences; more than 7.5% were seen once. The V and J ends lost 7 bases and 4 bases, in that order; junction bases with no gene match: 11. This CDR3 contains 15 residues. Germline lookup yields CDR1 MNHNS and CDR2 SASEGT. The input for sequencing was CD8+ T cells not binding an NS4B(214-222) dextramer, sorted from PBMCs, taken around 14 days after the first yellow fever vaccination. This TCR came from a young man who received the YFV17D yellow fever vaccine. The rearrangement joins TRBV6-1 to TRBJ1-1; 8 nucleotides agree with TRBD1. Here the CDR3 reads CASMGQVLVSTEAFF. The CDR3 region has the DNA TGTGCCAGCATGGGACAGGTATTGGTGAGCACTGAAGCTTTCTTT.